This T cell receptor (beta chain) came from a study of cytomegalovirus exposure and HLA in healthy donors. The protocol was immunoSEQ multiplex PCR, while the TCRdb copy is restricted to in-frame clones and leaves out a portion. In the table there are under 300,000 clones, around 90% of which are singletons. CDR1 and CDR2 (germline): MDHEN, SYDVKM. The CDR3 totals 14 residues. Trimming stripped 4 bases from V and 3 bases from J, with 10 bases between. Material for sequencing was PBMCs. The TCR was taken from a woman aged 18-30 years in good health and CMV-seronegative. V and J are TRBV28 and TRBJ2-1; possibly TRBD1 for D (5 bases). CDR3 in amino acids: CASSYRLSYNEQFF. DNA of the CDR3: TGTGCCAGCAGTTACAGGTTAAGCTACAATGAGCAGTTCTTC.